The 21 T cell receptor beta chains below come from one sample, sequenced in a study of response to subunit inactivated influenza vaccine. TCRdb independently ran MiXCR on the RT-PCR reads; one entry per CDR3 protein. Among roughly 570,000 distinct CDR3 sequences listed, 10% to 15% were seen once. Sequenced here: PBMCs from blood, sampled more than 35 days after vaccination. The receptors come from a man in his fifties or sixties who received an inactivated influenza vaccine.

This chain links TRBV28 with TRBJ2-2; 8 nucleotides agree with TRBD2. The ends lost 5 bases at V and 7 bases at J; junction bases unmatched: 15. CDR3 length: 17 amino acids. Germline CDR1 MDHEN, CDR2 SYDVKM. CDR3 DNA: TGTGCCAGCAGTCCCCCAACGGTTGTAGCGGGAAACGGGGAGCTGTTTTTT. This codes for CASSPPTVVAGNGELFF.

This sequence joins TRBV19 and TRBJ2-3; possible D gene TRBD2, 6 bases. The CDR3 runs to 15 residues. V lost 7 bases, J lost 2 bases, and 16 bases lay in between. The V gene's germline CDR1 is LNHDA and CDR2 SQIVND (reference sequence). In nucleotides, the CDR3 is TGTGCCAGTAAATTTTCCTGGGACTCCACAGATACGCAGTATTTT. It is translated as CASKFSWDSTDTQYF.

CDR3 region: CSARGAGTADTQYF. In nucleotides, the CDR3 is TGCAGTGCTAGGGGAGCGGGAACCGCAGATACGCAGTATTTT. This chain links TRBV20-1 with TRBJ2-3, with TRBD2 matching 7 bases. Germline CDR1 and CDR2: DFQATT and SNEGSKA (reference sequence). The CDR3 has 14 amino acids. Trimming took 3 bases from V and 4 from J; bases not matched to a gene: 7.

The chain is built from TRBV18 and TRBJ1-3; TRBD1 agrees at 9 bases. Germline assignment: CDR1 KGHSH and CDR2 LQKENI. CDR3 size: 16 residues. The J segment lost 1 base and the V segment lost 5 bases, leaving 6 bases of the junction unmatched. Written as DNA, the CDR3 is TGTGCCAGCTCATCACAGGGGGCTCAGTCTGGAAACACCATATATTTT. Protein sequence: CASSSQGAQSGNTIYF.

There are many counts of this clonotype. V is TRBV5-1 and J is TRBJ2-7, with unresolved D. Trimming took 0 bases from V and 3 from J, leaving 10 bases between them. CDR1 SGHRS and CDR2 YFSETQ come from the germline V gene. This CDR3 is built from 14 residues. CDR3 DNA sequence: TGCGCCAGCAGCTTGGCCGGCGGAGACTACGAGCAGTACTTC. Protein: CASSLAGGDYEQYF.

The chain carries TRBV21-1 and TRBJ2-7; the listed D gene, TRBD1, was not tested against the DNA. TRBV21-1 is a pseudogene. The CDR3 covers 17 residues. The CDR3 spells CASTLQGLGRFRYEQYF. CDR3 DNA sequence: TGTGCCAGCACCCTACAGGGGCTAGGGCGATTCCGCTACGAGCAGTACTTC.

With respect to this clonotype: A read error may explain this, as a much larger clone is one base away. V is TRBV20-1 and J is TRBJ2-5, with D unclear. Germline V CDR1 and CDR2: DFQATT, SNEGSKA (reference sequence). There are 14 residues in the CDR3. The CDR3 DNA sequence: TGCAGTGCTAGAGATTCAAGGCAGTCGGAGACCGAGTACTTC. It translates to CSARDSRQSETEYF.

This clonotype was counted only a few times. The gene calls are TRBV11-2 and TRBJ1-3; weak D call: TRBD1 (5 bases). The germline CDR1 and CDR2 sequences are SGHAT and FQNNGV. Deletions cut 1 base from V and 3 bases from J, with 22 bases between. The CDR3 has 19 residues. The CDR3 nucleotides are TGTGCCAGCAGCTTAGTGTCTGGCCAGGGTCATAGGTTTGGAAACACCATATATTTT. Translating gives CASSLVSGQGHRFGNTIYF. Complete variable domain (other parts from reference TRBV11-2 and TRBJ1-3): EAGVAQSPRYKIIEKRQSVAFWCNPISGHATLYWYQQILGQGPKLLIQFQNNGVVDDSQLPKDRFSAERLKGVDSTLKIQPAKLEDSAVYLCASSLVSGQGHRFGNTIYFGEGSWLTVV.

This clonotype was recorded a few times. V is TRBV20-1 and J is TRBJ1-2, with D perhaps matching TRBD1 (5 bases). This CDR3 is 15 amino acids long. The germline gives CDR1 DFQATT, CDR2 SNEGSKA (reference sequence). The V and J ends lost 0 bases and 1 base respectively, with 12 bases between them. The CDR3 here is CSARDPTGDNYGYTF. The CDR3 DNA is TGCAGTGCTAGAGATCCAACAGGAGATAACTATGGCTACACCTTC.

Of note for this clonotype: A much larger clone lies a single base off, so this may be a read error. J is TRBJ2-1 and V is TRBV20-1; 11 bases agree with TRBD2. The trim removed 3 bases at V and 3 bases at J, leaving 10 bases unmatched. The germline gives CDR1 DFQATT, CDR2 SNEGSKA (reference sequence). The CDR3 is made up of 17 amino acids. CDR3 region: CSARVLSSGRYYNEQFF. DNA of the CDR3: TGCAGTGCTAGGGTATTGTCTAGCGGGAGGTACTACAATGAGCAGTTCTTC.

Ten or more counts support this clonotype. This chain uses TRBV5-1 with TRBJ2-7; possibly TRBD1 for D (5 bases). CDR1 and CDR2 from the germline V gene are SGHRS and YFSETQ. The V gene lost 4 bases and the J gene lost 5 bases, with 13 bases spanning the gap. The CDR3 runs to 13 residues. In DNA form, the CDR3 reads TGCGCCAGCAGCCCCCGCAGGGCGGACGAGCAGTACTTC. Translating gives CASSPRRADEQYF.

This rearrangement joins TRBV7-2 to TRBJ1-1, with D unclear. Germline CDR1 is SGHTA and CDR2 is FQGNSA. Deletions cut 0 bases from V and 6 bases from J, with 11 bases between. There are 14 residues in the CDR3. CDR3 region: CASSLALYMAEAFF. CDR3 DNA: TGTGCCAGCAGCTTAGCCCTTTATATGGCTGAAGCTTTCTTT.

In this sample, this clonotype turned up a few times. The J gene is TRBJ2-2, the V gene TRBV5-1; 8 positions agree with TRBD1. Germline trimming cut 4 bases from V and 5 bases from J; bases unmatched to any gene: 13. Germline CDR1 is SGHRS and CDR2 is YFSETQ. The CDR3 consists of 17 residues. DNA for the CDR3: TGCGCCAGCAGCCCCACCGCTCAGGGGGCAAGAACCGGGGAGCTGTTTTTT. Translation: CASSPTAQGARTGELFF.

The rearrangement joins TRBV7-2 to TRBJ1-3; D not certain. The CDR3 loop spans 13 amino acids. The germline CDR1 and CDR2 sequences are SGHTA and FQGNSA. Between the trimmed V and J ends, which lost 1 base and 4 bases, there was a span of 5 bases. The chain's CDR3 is CASSLVRGNTIYF. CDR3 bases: TGTGCCAGCAGCTTAGTGAGAGGAAACACCATATATTTT.

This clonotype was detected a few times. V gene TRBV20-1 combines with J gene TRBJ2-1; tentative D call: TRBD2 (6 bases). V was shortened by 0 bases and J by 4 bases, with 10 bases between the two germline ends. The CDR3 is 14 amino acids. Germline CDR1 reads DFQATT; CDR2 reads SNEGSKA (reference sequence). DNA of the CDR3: TGCAGTGCTAGAGAACGGGGGTATTACAATGAGCAGTTCTTC. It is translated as CSARERGYYNEQFF.

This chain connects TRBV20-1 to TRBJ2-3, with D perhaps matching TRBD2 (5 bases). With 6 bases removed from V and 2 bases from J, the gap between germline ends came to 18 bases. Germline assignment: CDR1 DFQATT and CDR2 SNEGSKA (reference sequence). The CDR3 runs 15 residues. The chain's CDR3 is CSASASLGDTDTQYF. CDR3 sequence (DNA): TGCAGTGCCAGCGCTAGCTTAGGTGACACAGATACGCAGTATTTT.

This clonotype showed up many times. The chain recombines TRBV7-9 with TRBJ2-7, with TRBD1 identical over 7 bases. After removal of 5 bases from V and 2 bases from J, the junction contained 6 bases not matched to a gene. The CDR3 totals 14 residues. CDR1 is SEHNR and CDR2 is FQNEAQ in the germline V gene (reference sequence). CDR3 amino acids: CASSLEGTAYEQYF. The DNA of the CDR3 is TGTGCCAGCAGCCTAGAAGGGACAGCCTACGAGCAGTACTTC.

The CDR3 sequence: CSVRASGRGGQETQYF. The CDR3 DNA reads TGCAGCGTTCGGGCTAGCGGGAGGGGAGGCCAAGAGACCCAGTACTTC. V usage is TRBV29-1 and J usage is TRBJ2-5, with TRBD2 matching 12 bases. The CDR3 spans 16 residues. Germline-derived CDR1 and CDR2 are SQVTM and ANQGSEA. V was pared by 5 bases and J by 1 base, with 8 bases of the junction left unmatched. The full variable domain, rest sourced from reference TRBV29-1 and TRBJ2-5, is SAVISQKPSRDICQRGTSLTIQCQVDSQVTMMFWYRQQPGQSLTLIATANQGSEATYESGFVIDKFPISRPNLTFSTLTVSNMSPEDSSIYLCSVRASGRGGQETQYFGPGTRLLVL.

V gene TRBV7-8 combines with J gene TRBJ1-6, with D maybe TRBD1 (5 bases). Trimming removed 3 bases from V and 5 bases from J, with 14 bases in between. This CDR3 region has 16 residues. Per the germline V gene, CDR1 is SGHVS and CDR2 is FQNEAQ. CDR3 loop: CASSFMGHGNNSPLHF. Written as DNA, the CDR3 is TGTGCCAGCAGCTTTATGGGGCACGGTAATAATTCACCCCTCCACTTT.

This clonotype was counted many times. CDR3 nucleotide sequence: TGTGCCAGCACCCTCCAAAGGTTGACTGAAGCTTTCTTT. Translated, it gives CASTLQRLTEAFF. V is TRBV12-3 or TRBV12-4 and J is TRBJ1-1; D is uncertain. V lost 7 bases to trimming and J lost 5 bases, with 14 bases between them. The CDR3 runs to 13 residues.

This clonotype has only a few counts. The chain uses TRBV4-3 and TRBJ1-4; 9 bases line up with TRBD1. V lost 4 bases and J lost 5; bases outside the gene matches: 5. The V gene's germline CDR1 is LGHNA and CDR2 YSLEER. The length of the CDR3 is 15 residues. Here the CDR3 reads CASSLRTGANEKLFF. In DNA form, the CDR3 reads TGCGCCAGCAGCCTCCGGACAGGGGCGAATGAAAAACTGTTTTTT.